A selection of T cell receptor beta chains follows, all from one sample in a study of regulatory T cells in long-lasting Graves disease. One entry per CDR3 protein results from TCRdb running MiXCR on the multiplex PCR reads. The sample includes a few hundred thousand distinct CDR3 sequences, around 21% seen only once; the top ten take around 13%. The sample consisted of peripheral blood mononuclear cells (PBMCs), taken at new diagnosis, from a patient treated with antithyroid drugs. These receptors originate from a female donor with Graves disease. Each CDR3 is given with its conserved first and last residue. The order of the fields is D gene, V gene, CDR3 length, clone size, J gene, CDR3 protein, CDR3 DNA. A D gene is named only where the DNA matches it firmly. Rows may omit the clone size; those that give it use once, few, many or a size class.

d_call: TRBD2; v_call: TRBV19; cdr3_length: 16; clone_size: many; j_call: TRBJ2-1; cdr3_aa: CASSGTGTSGRNEQFF; cdr3_nt: TGTGCCAGTAGTGGTACCGGGACTAGCGGGAGGAATGAGCAGTTCTTC
d_call: TRBD2; v_call: TRBV7-3; cdr3_length: 16; clone_size: many; j_call: TRBJ2-3; cdr3_aa: CASSLSSSGSLGAQYF; cdr3_nt: TGTGCCAGCAGCTTAAGTTCTAGCGGGTCCTTGGGGGCGCAGTATTTT
d_call: .; v_call: TRBV20-1; cdr3_length: 11; clone_size: many; j_call: TRBJ2-7; cdr3_aa: CSGSDRYGQYF; cdr3_nt: TGCAGTGGCAGCGATCGGTACGGGCAGTACTTC
d_call: TRBD1; v_call: TRBV2; cdr3_length: 16; clone_size: many; j_call: TRBJ2-6; cdr3_aa: CASGGQHSSGANVLTF; cdr3_nt: TGTGCCAGCGGGGGACAGCACAGCTCTGGGGCCAACGTCCTGACTTTC
d_call: .; v_call: TRBV20-1; cdr3_length: 14; clone_size: few; j_call: TRBJ1-2; cdr3_aa: CSAPVGLGPYGYTF; cdr3_nt: TGCAGCGCCCCCGTGGGGCTGGGTCCCTATGGCTACACCTTC
d_call: TRBD2; v_call: TRBV11-2; cdr3_length: 16; clone_size: few; j_call: TRBJ2-1; cdr3_aa: CASSSRSSGNRNEQFF; cdr3_nt: TGTGCCAGCAGCTCTCGATCTAGCGGGAACCGGAATGAGCAGTTCTTC
d_call: .; v_call: TRBV18; cdr3_length: 15; clone_size: many; j_call: TRBJ2-5; cdr3_aa: CASSPPQGRGKTQYF; cdr3_nt: TGTGCCAGCTCACCACCCCAGGGCCGCGGGAAGACCCAGTACTTC
d_call: .; v_call: TRBV11-2; cdr3_length: 13; clone_size: many; j_call: TRBJ2-7; cdr3_aa: CASSLTGTYEQYF; cdr3_nt: TGTGCCAGCAGCTTAACAGGGACCTACGAGCAGTACTTC
d_call: .; v_call: TRBV18; cdr3_length: 14; clone_size: many; j_call: TRBJ2-3; cdr3_aa: CASSPGPRTDTQYF; cdr3_nt: TGTGCCAGCTCACCTGGACCTCGCACAGATACGCAGTATTTT
d_call: .; v_call: TRBV3-1; cdr3_length: 12; clone_size: many; j_call: TRBJ1-1; cdr3_aa: CASSQRAGEAFF; cdr3_nt: TGTGCCAGCAGCCAACGGGCGGGTGAAGCTTTCTTT
d_call: TRBD1; v_call: TRBV4-3; cdr3_length: 15; clone_size: many; j_call: TRBJ2-7; cdr3_aa: CASSQGDSNSYEQYF; cdr3_nt: TGCGCCAGCAGCCAAGGGGACAGCAACTCCTACGAGCAGTACTTC
d_call: TRBD2; v_call: TRBV4-1; cdr3_length: 16; clone_size: many; j_call: TRBJ2-5; cdr3_aa: CASSQRVRAGGETQYF; cdr3_nt: TGCGCCAGCAGCCAGCGAGTCAGGGCCGGGGGGGAGACCCAGTACTTC
d_call: TRBD2; v_call: TRBV20-1; cdr3_length: 15; clone_size: many; j_call: TRBJ2-3; cdr3_aa: CSTTNPGEGTDTQYF; cdr3_nt: TGCAGTACCACGAACCCTGGGGAGGGGACAGATACGCAGTATTTT
d_call: .; v_call: TRBV5-1; cdr3_length: 15; clone_size: many; j_call: TRBJ2-1; cdr3_aa: CASSLALETSREQFF; cdr3_nt: TGCGCCAGCAGCTTGGCCTTAGAGACCTCCAGAGAGCAGTTCTTC
d_call: .; v_call: TRBV28; cdr3_length: 13; clone_size: many; j_call: TRBJ1-5; cdr3_aa: CASRGSGNQPQHF; cdr3_nt: TGTGCCAGCAGGGGGTCGGGCAATCAGCCCCAGCATTTT
d_call: TRBD1; v_call: TRBV6-2/TRBV6-3; cdr3_length: 13; clone_size: .; j_call: TRBJ1-1; cdr3_aa: CAACGTVNTEAFF; cdr3_nt: TGTGCCGCCTGCGGGACAGTGAACACTGAAGCTTTCTTT
d_call: TRBD2; v_call: TRBV5-6; cdr3_length: 15; clone_size: many; j_call: TRBJ2-1; cdr3_aa: CASSLGEGTYNEQFF; cdr3_nt: TGTGCCAGCAGCTTGGGGGAGGGTACCTACAATGAGCAGTTCTTC
d_call: .; v_call: TRBV20-1; cdr3_length: 14; clone_size: many; j_call: TRBJ1-1; cdr3_aa: CSARDGHPNTEAFF; cdr3_nt: TGCAGTGCTAGAGATGGGCACCCGAACACTGAAGCTTTCTTT
d_call: .; v_call: TRBV2; cdr3_length: 14; clone_size: many; j_call: TRBJ1-5; cdr3_aa: CASTPDRVNQPQHF; cdr3_nt: TGTGCCAGCACCCCGGACAGAGTTAATCAGCCCCAGCATTTT
d_call: TRBD1; v_call: TRBV12-3/TRBV12-4; cdr3_length: 16; clone_size: many; j_call: TRBJ2-2; cdr3_aa: CASSSDRERYTGELFF; cdr3_nt: TGTGCCAGCAGTAGCGACAGGGAGCGGTACACCGGGGAGCTGTTTTTT
d_call: TRBD1; v_call: TRBV11-2; cdr3_length: 15; clone_size: .; j_call: TRBJ2-3; cdr3_aa: CASSWTGGFRDTQYF; cdr3_nt: TGTGCCAGCAGCTGGACAGGGGGCTTTAGGGATACGCAGTATTTT
d_call: .; v_call: TRBV7-9; cdr3_length: 15; clone_size: many; j_call: TRBJ2-3; cdr3_aa: CASSLPGLITDTQYF; cdr3_nt: TGTGCCAGCAGCCTCCCGGGACTGATCACAGATACGCAGTATTTT
d_call: TRBD2; v_call: TRBV6-1; cdr3_length: 15; clone_size: many; j_call: TRBJ2-7; cdr3_aa: CASISLSGGSYEQYF; cdr3_nt: TGTGCCAGCATCTCGTTGTCGGGGGGATCCTACGAGCAGTACTTC
d_call: .; v_call: TRBV7-9; cdr3_length: 16; clone_size: .; j_call: TRBJ1-1; cdr3_aa: CASSQPGTRVGTEAFF; cdr3_nt: TGTGCCAGCAGCCAACCCGGGACACGGGTGGGTACTGAAGCTTTCTTT
d_call: TRBD2; v_call: TRBV9; cdr3_length: 20; clone_size: many; j_call: TRBJ2-2; cdr3_aa: CASSVSPRAGGPTSTGELFF; cdr3_nt: TGTGCCAGCAGCGTATCTCCCAGAGCGGGAGGGCCTACCAGCACCGGGGAGCTGTTTTTT
d_call: .; v_call: TRBV2; cdr3_length: 11; clone_size: many; j_call: TRBJ1-2; cdr3_aa: CASMTHYGYTF; cdr3_nt: TGTGCCAGCATGACGCACTATGGCTACACCTTC
d_call: .; v_call: TRBV5-5; cdr3_length: 13; clone_size: many; j_call: TRBJ1-2; cdr3_aa: CASSLGVGYGYTF; cdr3_nt: TGTGCCAGCAGTTTAGGAGTTGGCTATGGCTACACCTTC
d_call: .; v_call: TRBV10-3; cdr3_length: 14; clone_size: many; j_call: TRBJ1-5; cdr3_aa: CAISESRDEQPQHF; cdr3_nt: TGTGCCATCAGTGAGTCGAGGGACGAACAGCCCCAGCATTTT
d_call: .; v_call: TRBV12-3/TRBV12-4; cdr3_length: 13; clone_size: many; j_call: TRBJ2-1; cdr3_aa: CASSSGDGSEQFF; cdr3_nt: TGTGCCAGCAGTTCTGGGGACGGGTCTGAGCAGTTCTTC
d_call: .; v_call: TRBV7-9; cdr3_length: 14; clone_size: .; j_call: TRBJ1-1; cdr3_aa: CASSLFGRNTEAFF; cdr3_nt: TGTGCCAGCAGCTTATTTGGCAGGAACACTGAAGCTTTCTTT
d_call: TRBD1; v_call: TRBV5-1; cdr3_length: 14; clone_size: .; j_call: TRBJ2-7; cdr3_aa: CASSLGTGDMEQYF; cdr3_nt: TGTGCCAGCAGCTTAGGGACAGGTGATATGGAGCAGTACTTC
d_call: TRBD2; v_call: TRBV7-9; cdr3_length: 17; clone_size: .; j_call: TRBJ2-1; cdr3_aa: CASSSPGGGTRRAEQFF; cdr3_nt: TGTGCCAGCAGCTCTCCGGGGGGGGGGACTAGGCGTGCTGAGCAGTTCTTC
d_call: TRBD1; v_call: TRBV20-1; cdr3_length: 14; clone_size: many; j_call: TRBJ2-7; cdr3_aa: CSATRPDRGGEQYF; cdr3_nt: TGCAGTGCCACGAGGCCCGACAGGGGGGGCGAGCAGTACTTC
d_call: TRBD1; v_call: TRBV10-3; cdr3_length: 19; clone_size: few; j_call: TRBJ2-6; cdr3_aa: CAISLTWDRGASGANVLTF; cdr3_nt: TGTGCCATCAGCCTTACCTGGGACAGGGGCGCCTCTGGGGCCAACGTCCTGACTTTC
d_call: .; v_call: TRBV11-2; cdr3_length: 12; clone_size: many; j_call: TRBJ2-3; cdr3_aa: CASSRDTDTQYF; cdr3_nt: TGTGCCAGCAGCCGTGACACAGATACGCAGTATTTT
d_call: .; v_call: TRBV6-2/TRBV6-3; cdr3_length: 16; clone_size: many; j_call: TRBJ2-6; cdr3_aa: CASSKRLYSGANVLTF; cdr3_nt: TGTGCCAGCAGCAAAAGACTTTACTCTGGGGCCAACGTCCTGACTTTC
d_call: .; v_call: TRBV4-3; cdr3_length: 19; clone_size: many; j_call: TRBJ1-5; cdr3_aa: CASSRMTRAVGGSNQPQHF; cdr3_nt: TGCGCCAGCAGCCGCATGACTAGGGCGGTGGGTGGGAGCAATCAGCCCCAGCATTTT
d_call: .; v_call: TRBV7-3; cdr3_length: 15; clone_size: .; j_call: TRBJ2-3; cdr3_aa: CASSLGLGPTDTQYF; cdr3_nt: TGTGCCAGCAGCCTAGGGCTGGGCCCCACAGATACGCAGTATTTT
d_call: .; v_call: TRBV7-2; cdr3_length: 11; clone_size: many; j_call: TRBJ2-1; cdr3_aa: CASGAYNEQFF; cdr3_nt: TGTGCCAGCGGAGCGTACAATGAGCAGTTCTTC
d_call: TRBD1; v_call: TRBV20-1; cdr3_length: 11; clone_size: .; j_call: TRBJ1-1; cdr3_aa: CSATRAGGAFF; cdr3_nt: TGCAGTGCTACCAGGGCAGGGGGAGCTTTCTTT
d_call: TRBD1; v_call: TRBV29-1; cdr3_length: 13; clone_size: many; j_call: TRBJ2-7; cdr3_aa: CSVEGQGADEQYF; cdr3_nt: TGCAGCGTTGAAGGGCAGGGGGCGGACGAGCAGTACTTC
d_call: TRBD1; v_call: TRBV7-9; cdr3_length: 13; clone_size: few; j_call: TRBJ1-2; cdr3_aa: CASSLDRLEGYTF; cdr3_nt: TGTGCCAGCAGTTTGGACAGGTTGGAGGGCTACACCTTC
d_call: .; v_call: TRBV20-1; cdr3_length: 14; clone_size: many; j_call: TRBJ1-3; cdr3_aa: CSAPLPREGNTIYF; cdr3_nt: TGCAGTGCTCCCCTCCCGAGGGAAGGAAACACCATATATTTT
d_call: TRBD1; v_call: TRBV19; cdr3_length: 14; clone_size: few; j_call: TRBJ2-5; cdr3_aa: CASSITGGGETQYF; cdr3_nt: TGTGCCAGTAGTATCACAGGGGGCGGGGAGACCCAGTACTTC
d_call: TRBD1; v_call: TRBV12-3/TRBV12-4; cdr3_length: 14; clone_size: many; j_call: TRBJ1-1; cdr3_aa: CASRGQGGGTEAFF; cdr3_nt: TGTGCCAGCAGGGGACAGGGTGGTGGGACTGAAGCTTTCTTT
d_call: TRBD1; v_call: TRBV28; cdr3_length: 12; clone_size: .; j_call: TRBJ2-1; cdr3_aa: CASRQGGGEQFF; cdr3_nt: TGTGCCAGCAGACAGGGGGGCGGTGAGCAGTTCTTC
d_call: .; v_call: TRBV7-2; cdr3_length: 14; clone_size: many; j_call: TRBJ2-2; cdr3_aa: CAKSTPSNTGELFF; cdr3_nt: TGTGCAAAATCGACACCTTCGAACACCGGGGAGCTGTTTTTT
d_call: .; v_call: TRBV7-9; cdr3_length: 15; clone_size: many; j_call: TRBJ2-7; cdr3_aa: CASSLDQVTTYEQYF; cdr3_nt: TGTGCCAGCAGCTTAGATCAGGTTACGACCTACGAGCAGTACTTC
d_call: .; v_call: TRBV2; cdr3_length: 13; clone_size: many; j_call: TRBJ2-5; cdr3_aa: CASNGRTQETQYF; cdr3_nt: TGTGCCAGCAATGGACGGACACAAGAGACCCAGTACTTC